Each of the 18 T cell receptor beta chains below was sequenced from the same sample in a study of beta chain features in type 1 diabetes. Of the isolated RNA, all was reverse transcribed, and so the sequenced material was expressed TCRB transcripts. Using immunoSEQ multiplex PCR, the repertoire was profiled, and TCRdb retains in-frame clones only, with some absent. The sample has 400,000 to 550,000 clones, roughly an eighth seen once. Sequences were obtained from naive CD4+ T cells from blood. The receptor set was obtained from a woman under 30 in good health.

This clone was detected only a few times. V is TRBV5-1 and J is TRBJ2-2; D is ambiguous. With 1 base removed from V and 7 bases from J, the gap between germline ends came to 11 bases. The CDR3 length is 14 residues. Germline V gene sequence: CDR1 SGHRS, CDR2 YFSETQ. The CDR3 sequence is CASSLSWVVGELFF. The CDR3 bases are TGCGCCAGCAGCTTGTCATGGGTTGTCGGGGAGCTGTTTTTT.

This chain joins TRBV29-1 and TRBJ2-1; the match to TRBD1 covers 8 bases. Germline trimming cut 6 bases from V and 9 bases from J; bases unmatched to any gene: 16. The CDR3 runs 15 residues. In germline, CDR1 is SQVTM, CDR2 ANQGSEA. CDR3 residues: CSVDAGTGSSGEQFF. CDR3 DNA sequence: TGCAGCGTCGACGCCGGGACAGGTTCCTCTGGTGAGCAGTTCTTC.

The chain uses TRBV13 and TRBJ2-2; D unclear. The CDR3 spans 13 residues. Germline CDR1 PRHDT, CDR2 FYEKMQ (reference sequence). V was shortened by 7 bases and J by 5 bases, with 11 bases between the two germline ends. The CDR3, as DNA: TGTGCCAGCAACTCGCGATGGACCGGGGAGCTGTTTTTT. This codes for CASNSRWTGELFF.

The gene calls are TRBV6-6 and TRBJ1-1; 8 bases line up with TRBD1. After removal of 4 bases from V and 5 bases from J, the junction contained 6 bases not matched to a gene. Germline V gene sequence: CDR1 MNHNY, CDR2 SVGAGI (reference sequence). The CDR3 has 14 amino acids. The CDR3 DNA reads TGTGCCAGCAGTTTTCCAACAGGGGGAACTGAAGCTTTCTTT. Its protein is CASSFPTGGTEAFF.

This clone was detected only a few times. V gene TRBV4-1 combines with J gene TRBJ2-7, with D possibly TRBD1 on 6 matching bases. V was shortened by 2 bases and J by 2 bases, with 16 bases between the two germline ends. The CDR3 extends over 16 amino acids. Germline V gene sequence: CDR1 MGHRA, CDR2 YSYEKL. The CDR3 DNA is TGCGCCAGCAGCCAATACCCAGGGGAGAGAACCTACGAGCAGTACTTC. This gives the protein CASSQYPGERTYEQYF.

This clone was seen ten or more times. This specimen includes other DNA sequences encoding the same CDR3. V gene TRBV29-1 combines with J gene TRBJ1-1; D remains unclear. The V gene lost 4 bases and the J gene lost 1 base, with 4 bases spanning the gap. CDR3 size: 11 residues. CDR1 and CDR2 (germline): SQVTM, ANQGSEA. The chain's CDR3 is CSVGPNTEAFF. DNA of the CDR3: TGCAGCGTTGGACCGAACACTGAAGCTTTCTTT.

CDR3 in DNA: TGTGCCAGCAGGGCCCTGGCAGGGGGCAGTGGGGCCAACGTCCTGACTTTC. Protein: CASRALAGGSGANVLTF. The chain couples TRBV11-1 to TRBJ2-6, with 8 bases fitting TRBD1. The CDR3 has 17 residues. The germline V gene encodes CDR1 SGHAT and CDR2 FQDESV (reference sequence). The J segment lost 3 bases and the V segment lost 6 bases, leaving 10 bases of the junction unmatched.

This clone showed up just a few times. The CDR3 protein is CASSQAHVGTKETQYF. CDR3 DNA: TGTGCCAGCAGCCAAGCCCATGTCGGGACCAAAGAGACCCAGTACTTC. This sequence joins TRBV4-2 and TRBJ2-5; D may correspond to TRBD1 or TRBD2 (5 bases each). Trimming shortened V by 1 base and J by 3 bases, and 15 bases separated the two germline ends. The V gene's germline CDR1 is LGHNA and CDR2 YNFKEQ. This CDR3 comprises 16 residues.

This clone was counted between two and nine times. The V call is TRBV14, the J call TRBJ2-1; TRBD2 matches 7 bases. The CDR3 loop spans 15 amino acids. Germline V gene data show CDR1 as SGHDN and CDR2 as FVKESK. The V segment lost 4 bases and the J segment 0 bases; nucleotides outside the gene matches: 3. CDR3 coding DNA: TGTGCCAGCAGCCGTAGGGACTACTCCTACAATGAGCAGTTCTTC. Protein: CASSRRDYSYNEQFF.

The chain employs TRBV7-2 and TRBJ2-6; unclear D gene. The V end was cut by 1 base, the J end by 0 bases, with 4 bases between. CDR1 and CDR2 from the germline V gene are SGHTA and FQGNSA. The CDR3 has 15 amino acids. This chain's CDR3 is CASSLDTSGANVLTF. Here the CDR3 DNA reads TGTGCCAGCAGCTTAGATACCTCTGGGGCCAACGTCCTGACTTTC.

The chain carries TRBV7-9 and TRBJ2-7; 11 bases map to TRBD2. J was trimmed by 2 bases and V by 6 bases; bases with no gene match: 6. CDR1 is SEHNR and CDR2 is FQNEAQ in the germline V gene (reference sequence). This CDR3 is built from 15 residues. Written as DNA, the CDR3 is TGTGCCAGCAGTTTTAGCGGGAGGGATCCCTACGAGCAGTACTTC. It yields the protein CASSFSGRDPYEQYF.

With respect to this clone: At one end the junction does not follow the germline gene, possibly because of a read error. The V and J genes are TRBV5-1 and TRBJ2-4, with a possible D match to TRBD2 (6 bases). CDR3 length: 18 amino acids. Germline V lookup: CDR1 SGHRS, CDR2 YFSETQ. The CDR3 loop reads CASSLAGGGALAKNIQYF. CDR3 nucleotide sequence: TGCGCCAGCAGTTTGGCAGGTGGCGGGGCACTAGCCAAAAACATTCAGTACTTC.

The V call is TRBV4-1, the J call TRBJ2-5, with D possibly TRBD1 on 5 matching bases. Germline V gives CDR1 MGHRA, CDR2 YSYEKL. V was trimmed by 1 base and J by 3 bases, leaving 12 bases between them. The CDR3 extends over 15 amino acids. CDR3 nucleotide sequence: TGCGCCAGCAGCCAAGTCCACCTGACAGAAGAGACCCAGTACTTC. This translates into CASSQVHLTEETQYF.

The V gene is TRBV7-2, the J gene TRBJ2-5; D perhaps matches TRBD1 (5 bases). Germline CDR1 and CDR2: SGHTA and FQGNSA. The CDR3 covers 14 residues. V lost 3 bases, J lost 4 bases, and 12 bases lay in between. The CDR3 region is CASSLSAGSETQYF. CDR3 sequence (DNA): TGTGCCAGCAGCTTGTCTGCAGGGTCAGAGACCCAGTACTTC.

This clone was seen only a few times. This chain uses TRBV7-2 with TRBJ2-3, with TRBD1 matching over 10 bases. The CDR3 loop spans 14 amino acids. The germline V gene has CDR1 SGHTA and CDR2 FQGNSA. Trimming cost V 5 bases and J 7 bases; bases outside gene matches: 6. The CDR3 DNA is TGTGCCAGCAGCCCAGGACAGGGGGTAAATACGCAGTATTTT. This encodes CASSPGQGVNTQYF.

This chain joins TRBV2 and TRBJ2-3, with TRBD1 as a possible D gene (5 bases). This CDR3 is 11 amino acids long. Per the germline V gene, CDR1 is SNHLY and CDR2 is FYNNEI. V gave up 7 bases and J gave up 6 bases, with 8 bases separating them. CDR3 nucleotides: TGTGCCAGCAAGGGGCTGGATACGCAGTATTTT. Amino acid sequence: CASKGLDTQYF.

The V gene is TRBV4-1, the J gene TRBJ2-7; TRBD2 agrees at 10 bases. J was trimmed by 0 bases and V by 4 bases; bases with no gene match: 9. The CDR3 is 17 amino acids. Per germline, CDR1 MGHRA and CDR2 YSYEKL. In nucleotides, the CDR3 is TGCGCCAGCAGCCGCGGGGTAGCGGGAGGTTCCTCCTACGAGCAGTACTTC. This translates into CASSRGVAGGSSYEQYF.

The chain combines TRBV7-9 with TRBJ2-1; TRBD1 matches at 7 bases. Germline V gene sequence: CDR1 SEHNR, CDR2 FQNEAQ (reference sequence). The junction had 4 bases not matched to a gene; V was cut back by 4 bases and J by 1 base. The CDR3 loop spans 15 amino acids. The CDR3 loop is CASSSSGQSYNEQFF. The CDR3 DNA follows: TGTGCCAGCAGCTCTTCGGGACAGTCCTACAATGAGCAGTTCTTC.